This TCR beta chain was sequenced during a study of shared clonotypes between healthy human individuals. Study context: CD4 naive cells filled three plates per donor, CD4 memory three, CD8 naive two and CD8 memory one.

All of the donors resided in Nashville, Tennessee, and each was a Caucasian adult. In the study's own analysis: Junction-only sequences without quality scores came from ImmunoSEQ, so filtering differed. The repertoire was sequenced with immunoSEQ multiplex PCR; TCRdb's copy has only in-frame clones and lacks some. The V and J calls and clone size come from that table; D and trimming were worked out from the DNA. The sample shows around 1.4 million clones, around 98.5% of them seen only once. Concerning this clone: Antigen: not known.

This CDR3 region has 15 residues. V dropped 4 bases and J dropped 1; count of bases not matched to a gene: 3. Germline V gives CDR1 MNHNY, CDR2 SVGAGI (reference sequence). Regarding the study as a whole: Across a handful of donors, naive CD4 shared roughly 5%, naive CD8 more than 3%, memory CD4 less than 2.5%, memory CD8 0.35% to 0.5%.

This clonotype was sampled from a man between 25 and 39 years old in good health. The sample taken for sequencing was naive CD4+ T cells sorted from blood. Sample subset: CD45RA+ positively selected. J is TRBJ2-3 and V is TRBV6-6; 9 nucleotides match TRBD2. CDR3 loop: CASSFVAGGTDTQYF. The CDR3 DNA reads TGTGCCAGCAGTTTTGTAGCGGGAGGCACAGATACGCAGTATTTT.